This T cell receptor (beta chain) was sequenced for a study of blood T cell repertoires in COVID-19. Study information: Nucleic acid was either cDNA or gDNA, and it came from T cells, B-cell-depleted T cells, or PBMCs.

This clone has only one observation. Individuals drawn from 20 to 25 US areas were roughly 18 to 89 years old. Membership in each cohort depended on participant-reported clinical history. Cohort 3 recovered donors had two negative PCRs, clearance, or symptom resolution. Trimming cost V 0 bases and J 5 bases; bases outside gene matches: 3. The CDR3 contains 14 residues. The germline CDR1 and CDR2 sequences are SGDLS and YYNGEE. The repertoire was sequenced with immunoSEQ multiplex PCR; TCRdb's copy has only in-frame clones and lacks some. The table lists about 270,000 clones, roughly 87% of them singletons, with approximately 1% in the top ten.

The receptor's source is a woman younger than 45 who had recovered from COVID-19. Sequenced: PBMCs or T cells enriched from blood (not recorded which). The rearrangement links TRBV9 to TRBJ2-5; the match to TRBD2 covers 8 bases. The CDR3 DNA reads as TGTGCCAGCAGCGTAGAGGGCGGGGGGGAGACCCAGTACTTC. Translated: CASSVEGGGETQYF.